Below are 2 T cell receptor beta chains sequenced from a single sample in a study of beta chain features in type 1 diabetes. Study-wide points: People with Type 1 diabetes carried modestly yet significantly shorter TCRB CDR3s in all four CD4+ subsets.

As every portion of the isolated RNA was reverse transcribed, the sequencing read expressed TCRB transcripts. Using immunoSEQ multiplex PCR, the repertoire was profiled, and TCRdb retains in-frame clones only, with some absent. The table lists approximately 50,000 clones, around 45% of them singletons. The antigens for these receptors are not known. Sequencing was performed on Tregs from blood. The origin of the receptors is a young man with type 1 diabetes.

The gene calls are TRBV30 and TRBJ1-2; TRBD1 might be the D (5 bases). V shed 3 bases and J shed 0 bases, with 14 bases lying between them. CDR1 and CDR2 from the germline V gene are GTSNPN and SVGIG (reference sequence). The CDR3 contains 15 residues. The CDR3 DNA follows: TGTGCCTGGAGATTGCCGGGGGGTGCTAACTATGGCTACACCTTC. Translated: CAWRLPGGANYGYTF.

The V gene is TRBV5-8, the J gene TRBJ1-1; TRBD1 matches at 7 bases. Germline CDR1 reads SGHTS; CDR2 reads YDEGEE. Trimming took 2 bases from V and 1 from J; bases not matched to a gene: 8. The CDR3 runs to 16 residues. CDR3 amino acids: CASSLPMGQRNTEAFF. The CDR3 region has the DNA TGTGCCAGCAGCTTACCTATGGGACAGAGGAACACTGAAGCTTTCTTT.